These 21 T cell receptor beta chains share one sample of origin, sequenced in a study of T cell responses to AZD1222 COVID-19 vaccine. Assay: immunoSEQ multiplex PCR; the TCRdb copy retains only in-frame clones and omits some. The sample yields some 22,000 clones, roughly 82% seen once. Sequenced here: peripheral blood, sampled on day 0 of AZD1222 vaccination. The receptor set was obtained from an adult in good health.

This chain joins TRBV5-4 and TRBJ2-7, with TRBD1 as a possible D gene (5 bases). Germline V CDR1 and CDR2: SGHNT, YYREEE (reference sequence). Between the trimmed V and J ends, which lost 0 bases and 3 bases, there was a span of 13 bases. This CDR3 has 15 amino acids. The CDR3 protein is CASSLDGALGYEQYF. CDR3 nucleotides: TGTGCCAGCAGCTTGGATGGGGCTCTCGGCTACGAGCAGTACTTC. Combining the CDR3 with reference TRBV5-4 and TRBJ2-7 gives the whole variable domain ETGVTQSPTHLIKTRGQQVTLRCSSQSGHNTVSWYQQALGQGPQFIFQYYREEENGRGNFPPRFSGLQFPNYSSELNVNALELDDSALYLCASSLDGALGYEQYFGPGTRLTVT.

This clone appeared once. This sequence joins TRBV19 and TRBJ2-7, with D possibly matching TRBD1 (5 bases). CDR1 is LNHDA, CDR2 SQIVND, per germline (reference sequence). This CDR3 region has 14 residues. V was pared by 1 base and J by 3 bases, with 10 bases between. CDR3 sequence (DNA): TGTGCCAGTAGTATAGGCTGGGGCCGCTACGAGCAGTACTTC. It codes for CASSIGWGRYEQYF.

The CDR3 coding sequence is TGTGCCAGCAGTTTGGTTCTAGGTGGGAGCCTTTTTTACAATGAGCAGTTCTTC. It translates to CASSLVLGGSLFYNEQFF. The chain is built from TRBV6-2 or TRBV6-3 and TRBJ2-1; D may be TRBD2 (5 bases). V dropped 4 bases and J dropped 4 bases, with 23 bases sitting between them. This CDR3 contains 18 residues. Germline V gene lookup returns CDR1 MNHEY and CDR2 SVGEGT.

The rearrangement uses TRBV5-4 and TRBJ2-7; 8 bases align to TRBD2. Germline CDR1 and CDR2: SGHNT and YYREEE (reference sequence). The CDR3 contains 14 residues. The trim removed 3 bases at V and 0 bases at J, leaving 2 bases unmatched. The CDR3 DNA reads as TGTGCCAGCAGCTCGAGCGGGAGCTCCTACGAGCAGTACTTC. This sequence encodes CASSSSGSSYEQYF.

The chain links TRBV4-2 to TRBJ2-2; D gene unclear. The germline gives CDR1 LGHNA, CDR2 YNFKEQ. Trimming stripped 1 base from V and 4 bases from J, with 4 bases between. The CDR3 loop spans 13 amino acids. CDR3 sequence (DNA): TGTGCCAGCAGCCAAGCTCGCACCGGGGAGCTGTTTTTT. Its translation: CASSQARTGELFF.

CDR3 DNA: TGTGCCAGCAGCGTAGAAGCTTGGGAGACCCAGTACTTC. This codes for CASSVEAWETQYF. The V gene is TRBV9, the J gene TRBJ2-5, with unresolved D. The V gene lost 0 bases and the J gene lost 5 bases, with 8 bases spanning the gap. Germline CDR1 reads SGDLS; CDR2 reads YYNGEE. The CDR3 totals 13 residues.

This clone was found once. The chain links TRBV7-2 to TRBJ1-2, with D maybe TRBD1 (5 bases). Germline CDR1 is SGHTA and CDR2 is FQGNSA. CDR3 length equals 16 residues. V was shortened by 5 bases and J by 5 bases, with 21 bases between the two germline ends. CDR3 sequence: CASSLSGGGNAYGYTF. The CDR3 nucleotides read TGTGCCAGCAGCCTATCCGGCGGGGGAAACGCTTATGGCTACACCTTC.

This chain uses TRBV5-1 with TRBJ1-5; no reliable D call. V lost 0 bases to trimming and J lost 2 bases, with 12 bases between them. The CDR3 spans 16 residues. Per the germline V gene, CDR1 is SGHRS and CDR2 is YFSETQ. For the CDR3, the DNA is TGCGCCAGCAGCTTGGATGGACGGGGAGGCAATCAGCCCCAGCATTTT. As protein: CASSLDGRGGNQPQHF.

This chain connects TRBV7-9 to TRBJ1-1; D unclear. Germline lookup yields CDR1 SEHNR and CDR2 FQNEAQ (reference sequence). Between the trimmed V and J ends, which lost 4 bases and 3 bases, there was a span of 9 bases. The CDR3 extends over 13 amino acids. The CDR3 spells CASSWVKDTEAFF. For the CDR3, the DNA is TGTGCCAGCAGCTGGGTAAAGGACACTGAAGCTTTCTTT. The whole variable domain, filled in from reference TRBV7-9 and TRBJ1-1, reads DTGVSQNPRHKITKRGQNVTFRCDPISEHNRLYWYRQTLGQGPEFLTYFQNEAQLEKSRLLSDRFSAERPKGSFSTLEIQRTEQGDSAMYLCASSWVKDTEAFFGQGTRLTVV.

V is TRBV19 and J is TRBJ2-2; D gene unclear. Trimming removed 4 bases from V and 2 bases from J, with 5 bases in between. Germline V gives CDR1 LNHDA, CDR2 SQIVND (reference sequence). The CDR3 runs 13 residues. The CDR3 loop is CASSRHNTGELFF. The CDR3 region has the DNA TGTGCCAGTAGTAGACATAACACCGGGGAGCTGTTTTTT.

The chain uses TRBV10-3 and TRBJ2-5; 7 nucleotides line up with TRBD2. CDR1 and CDR2 (germline): ENHRY, SYGVKD. The J segment lost 4 bases and the V segment lost 3 bases, leaving 14 bases of the junction unmatched. The CDR3 consists of 17 residues. CDR3 in DNA: TGTGCCATCAGTGATGAGGGTAGGGGACTAACGGGAGAGACCCAGTACTTC. It encodes CAISDEGRGLTGETQYF.

V gene TRBV19 combines with J gene TRBJ2-1; TRBD2 agrees at 12 bases. Per germline, CDR1 LNHDA and CDR2 SQIVND (reference sequence). The CDR3 is 18 amino acids. V lost 3 bases and J lost 0; bases outside the gene matches: 6. CDR3 region: CASSIGLAGGSSYNEQFF. Here the CDR3 DNA reads TGTGCCAGTAGTATCGGGCTAGCGGGGGGGAGCTCCTACAATGAGCAGTTCTTC.

The CDR3 is CASSLGRYNQPQHF. CDR3 DNA sequence: TGTGCCAGCAGTTTGGGACGGTACAATCAGCCCCAGCATTTT. The V gene is TRBV28, the J gene TRBJ1-5; TRBD1 is a possible D gene (5 bases). CDR1 is MDHEN and CDR2 is SYDVKM in the germline V gene. The CDR3 covers 14 residues. Trimming shortened V by 3 bases and J by 3 bases, and 9 bases separated the two germline ends.

This clone turned up a few times. The genes are TRBV5-6 and TRBJ1-6; 7 bases map to TRBD1. From germline, CDR1 is SGHDT and CDR2 YYEEEE. The CDR3 totals 14 residues. The V segment lost 2 bases and the J segment 9 bases; nucleotides outside the gene matches: 5. The chain's CDR3 is CASSLGGASSPLHF. Here the CDR3 DNA reads TGTGCCAGCAGCTTAGGGGGCGCGAGTTCACCCCTCCACTTT. Based on the CDR3 plus reference TRBV5-6 and TRBJ1-6, the full variable domain is DAGVTQSPTHLIKTRGQQVTLRCSPKSGHDTVSWYQQALGQGPQFIFQYYEEEERQRGNFPDRFSGHQFPNYSSELNVNALLLGDSALYLCASSLGGASSPLHFGNGTRLTVT.

This chain uses TRBV14 with TRBJ2-3; the match to TRBD2 covers 9 bases. This CDR3 has 15 residues. The junction had 7 bases not matched to a gene; V was cut back by 3 bases and J by 6 bases. In germline, CDR1 is SGHDN, CDR2 FVKESK. The CDR3 DNA reads TGTGCCAGCAGCCATCTATTAGCGGGGGCCGATACGCAGTATTTT. Translating gives CASSHLLAGADTQYF.

CDR3 bases: TGTGCCAGCAGCCAAGGAACGGGAGGGCAAGATACGCAGTATTTT. Its protein is CASSQGTGGQDTQYF. The chain links TRBV3-1 (or the pseudogene TRBV3-2) to TRBJ2-3, with 8 bases fitting TRBD2. Trimming at V came to 1 base and at J to 5 bases, leaving 5 bases not matched to a gene. The CDR3 contains 15 residues. Germline V gene sequence: CDR1 LGHDT, CDR2 YNNKEL (reference sequence).

This clone has only one observation. The chain links TRBV28 to TRBJ2-2; D perhaps matches TRBD1 (6 bases). Trimming took 6 bases from V and 0 from J, leaving 14 bases between them. The germline CDR1 and CDR2 sequences are MDHEN and SYDVKM. CDR3 length equals 16 residues. The DNA of the CDR3 is TGTGCCAGCAGCCTACGAAGGGGGACGAACACCGGGGAGCTGTTTTTT. Residues: CASSLRRGTNTGELFF.

The chain couples TRBV7-6 to TRBJ1-4, with D maybe TRBD1 (6 bases). V was cut by 5 bases and J by 0 bases, with 19 bases left in between. Germline CDR1 is SGHVS and CDR2 is FNYEAQ. CDR3 length: 18 residues. The CDR3, as DNA: TGTGCCAGCAGCCCCACAGGGTTTAGGGCTGCAACTAATGAAAAACTGTTTTTT. Residues: CASSPTGFRAATNEKLFF.

The J gene is TRBJ1-5, the V gene TRBV27; TRBD1 is a possible D gene (6 bases). CDR3 length equals 15 residues. Between the trimmed V and J ends, which lost 3 bases and 3 bases, there was a span of 12 bases. CDR1 is MNHEY, CDR2 SMNVEV, per germline (reference sequence). CDR3 in DNA: TGTGCCAGCAGTTTTAGGGGGGATAACAATCAGCCCCAGCATTTT. This codes for CASSFRGDNNQPQHF.

The chain is built from TRBV28 and TRBJ1-6; 9 bases line up with TRBD1. V lost 5 bases, J lost 6 bases, and 5 bases stayed unmatched. This CDR3 is 15 amino acids long. CDR1 MDHEN and CDR2 SYDVKM come from the germline V gene. The CDR3 sequence: CASSGTGGSNSPLHF. CDR3 nucleotide sequence: TGTGCCAGCAGTGGTACAGGGGGCTCTAATTCACCCCTCCACTTT.

The chain employs TRBV24-1 and TRBJ2-5; D ambiguous. CDR3 size: 12 residues. V lost 2 bases to trimming and J lost 2 bases, with 2 bases between them. Germline V gene lookup returns CDR1 KGHDR and CDR2 SFDVKD. The CDR3 loop reads CATSDSQETQYF. CDR3 nucleotides: TGTGCCACCAGTGATTCACAAGAGACCCAGTACTTC.